A selection of T cell receptor beta chains follows, all from one sample in a study of memory CD4+ T cells and cytomegalovirus serostatus. The assay was immunoSEQ multiplex PCR, and TCRdb's table has in-frame clones only and misses some. The sample consists of 35,000 to 50,000 clones, approximately 81% of them appearing once. The sequenced material came from memory CD4+ T cells from blood. Every receptor here comes from an adult in good health and CMV-seronegative. The CDR3 runs from the conserved cysteine through the conserved F or W. D genes are given only for firm matches. The size of a clone is reported for some rows only, either as once, few or many, or as a class for expanded clones.

J	D	size	V	DNA	CDR3
TRBJ1-5	.	.	TRBV7-2	TGTGCCAGCAGCTTAGGGGCGCACAACCAGCCCCAGCATTTT	CASSLGAHNQPQHF
TRBJ1-1	.	.	TRBV18	TGTGCCAGCTCACCTAACCAGAACACTGAAGCTTTCTTT	CASSPNQNTEAFF
TRBJ1-1	.	medium-sized	TRBV20-1	TGCAGTGCTAGAGATAGAACTGAAGCTTTCTTT	CSARDRTEAFF
TRBJ2-3	.	few	TRBV19	TGTGCCAGTAGTACGACAGTCTTAGGGAATACGCAGTATTTT	CASSTTVLGNTQYF
TRBJ2-5	TRBD1	.	TRBV5-5	TGTGCCAGCAGCTTGGGGACAGGGGTGAGAACCCAGTACTTC	CASSLGTGVRTQYF
TRBJ2-5	TRBD2	.	TRBV7-8	TGTGCCAGCAGCCCTCGACGTCGACTAGCGGGAGGGCGAGAGACCCAGTACTTC	CASSPRRRLAGGRETQYF
TRBJ2-5	.	.	TRBV28	TGTGCCAGCAGTCCCCCCCATAGCGGAAGGCGAGAGACCCAGTACTTC	CASSPPHSGRRETQYF
TRBJ1-4	.	.	TRBV10-3	TGCGCCATCAGTGAAGGTGAAAAACTGTTTTTT	CAISEGEKLFF
TRBJ2-1	.	once	TRBV4-2	TGTGCCAGCAGCCAGCCGGGACCCACCAATGAGCAGTTCTTC	CASSQPGPTNEQFF
TRBJ2-5	.	once	TRBV6-1	TGTGCCAGCAGTGAAGGCGGGACCATGGATGAGACCCAGTACTTC	CASSEGGTMDETQYF
TRBJ2-7	TRBD1	.	TRBV6-5	TGTGCCACCGGACAGGGGAGGGACGAGCAGTACTTC	CATGQGRDEQYF
TRBJ1-1	TRBD1	once	TRBV2	TGTGCCAGCAGTGCGGGCAGGGGGAGGGGTAGCACTGAAGCTTTCTTT	CASSAGRGRGSTEAFF
TRBJ2-1	.	.	TRBV18	TGTGCCAGCTCACCACCCGGGGCCCTATCCTACAATGAGCAGTTCTTC	CASSPPGALSYNEQFF
TRBJ1-2	.	.	TRBV7-8	TGTGCCAGCAGCACGGACACTAACTATGGCTACACCTTC	CASSTDTNYGYTF
TRBJ2-7	TRBD2	.	TRBV13	TGTGCCAGCAGCCGGACTAGGTATAGCTCCTACGAGCAGTACTTC	CASSRTRYSSYEQYF
TRBJ2-3	TRBD1	.	TRBV9	TGTGCCAGCAGCGTCAGGGGGACAGATACGCAGTATTTT	CASSVRGTDTQYF
TRBJ1-3	.	.	TRBV5-6	TGTGCCAGCAGCCCCACCCCAGGGATGATAGGAAACACCATATATTTT	CASSPTPGMIGNTIYF
TRBJ2-3	.	.	TRBV10-1	TGCGCCAGCAGTGAGGGGCAGGGCGGCACAGATACGCAGTATTTT	CASSEGQGGTDTQYF
TRBJ1-1	TRBD1	medium-sized	TRBV5-1	TGCGCCAGCAGCGCCGCGACAGGGCCGGGGACTGAAGCTTTCTTT	CASSAATGPGTEAFF
TRBJ2-1	.	.	TRBV5-6	TGTGCCAGCAGCTTGGGTGGGGGGAGCTCCTACAATGAGCAGTTCTTC	CASSLGGGSSYNEQFF
TRBJ1-2	TRBD1	.	TRBV19	TGTGCCAGTAGTCTACAGGGGGATGGCTACACCTTC	CASSLQGDGYTF
TRBJ2-4	.	.	TRBV4-2	TGTGCCAGCAGCCAAGATGGGACAGGAACGGGAGGAAACATTCAGTACTTC	CASSQDGTGTGGNIQYF
TRBJ1-5	.	.	TRBV30	TGTGCCTGGAGTGGGGGGGGGAGTCAGCCCCAGCATTTT	CAWSGGGSQPQHF
TRBJ2-7	TRBD1	few	TRBV2	TGTGCCAGCAGTCTCTCGGGACAGAAACGGTACGAGCAGTACTTC	CASSLSGQKRYEQYF